Shown below are 29 T cell receptor beta chains from a single sample sequenced in a study of prognosis after radiotherapy for stage I lung cancer (dated by TCRdb to the early 2020s). The reads were generated on an Illumina HiSeq 3000. The TCR beta CDR3 region was amplified from genomic DNA by two rounds of multiplex PCR. The first PCR round used primers specific to each TRBV and TRBJ gene, and the primer sequences were filed in Chinese patent CN105087789A. TCRdb redid the processing of the public reads, applying fastp at Q25 and MiXCR, and retained in-frame beta chains. For every CDR3 protein sequence, its rows merge into one entry that carries the most common genes and DNA. This sample is represented by about 24,000 distinct CDR3 sequences; around 36% of them were singletons. Approximately 60% of the sample is in the top ten clones. The specimen comprised PBMCs, sampled before or after stereotactic body radiation therapy (not recorded which). The receptors stem from a donor over 45 with non-small cell lung cancer.

This clonotype was counted at least ten times. The rearrangement joins TRBV5-8 to TRBJ2-3; D is possibly TRBD1 (5 bases). This CDR3 region has 14 residues. V lost 0 bases, J lost 2 bases, and 7 bases lay in between. From germline, CDR1 is SGHTS and CDR2 YDEGEE. CDR3 protein: CASSLGQFTDTQYF. The CDR3 bases are TGTGCCAGCAGCTTGGGACAGTTCACAGATACGCAGTATTTT.

V is TRBV20-1 and J is TRBJ2-1; 9 nucleotides line up with TRBD2. This CDR3 is built from 15 residues. The V gene end was trimmed by 0 bases and the J gene end by 5 bases; junction bases not matched to a gene: 5. Germline V gene lookup returns CDR1 DFQATT and CDR2 SNEGSKA (reference sequence). The CDR3 DNA reads TGCAGTGCTAGAGACCCGCTAGCGGGAAACAATGAGCAGTTCTTC. Translation: CSARDPLAGNNEQFF.

The rearrangement uses TRBV30 and TRBJ2-3; unclear D gene. Between the trimmed V and J ends, which lost 3 bases and 6 bases, there was a span of 10 bases. The CDR3 totals 12 residues. CDR1 is GTSNPN and CDR2 is SVGIG in the germline V gene (reference sequence). CDR3 region: CAWSVLVDTQYF. The CDR3 bases are TGTGCCTGGAGCGTCTTGGTCGATACGCAGTATTTT.

This clonotype occurred many times. CDR3 in DNA: TGCGCCAGCAGCTCAACAGGGGGAAACACCGGGGAGCTGTTTTTT. Protein: CASSSTGGNTGELFF. The chain carries TRBV5-1 and TRBJ2-2; 8 nucleotides agree with TRBD1. Per the germline V gene, CDR1 is SGHRS and CDR2 is YFSETQ. There are 15 residues in the CDR3. V lost 3 bases and J lost 2; bases outside the gene matches: 3.

A remark on this clonotype: Mismatch with germline at one junction end may stem from a read error. This chain uses TRBV11-3 with TRBJ2-5, with 8 bases lining up with TRBD1. The germline gives CDR1 SGHNT, CDR2 YENEEA. This CDR3 is 18 amino acids long. This chain's CDR3 is CASMTGQGQAPYQDTQYF. The CDR3 DNA is TGTGCCAGCATGACGGGTCAGGGACAGGCGCCCTACCAAGATACCCAGTACTTC. The whole variable domain, filled in from reference TRBV11-3 and TRBJ2-5, reads EAGVVQSPRYKIIEKKQPVAFWCNPISGHNTLYWYLQNLGQGPELLIRYENEEAVDDSQLPKDRFSAERLKGVDSTLKIQPAELGDSAVYLCASMTGQGQAPYQDTQYFGPGTRLLVL.

The CDR3 bases are TGTGCCAGTAGACGGCAGGGGGGGTTGGAGACCCAGTACTTC. It codes for CASRRQGGLETQYF. This rearrangement joins TRBV19 to TRBJ2-5; TRBD1 or TRBD2 may be the D gene (7 bases each). In germline, CDR1 is LNHDA, CDR2 SQIVND (reference sequence). The CDR3 contains 14 residues. Trimming took off 6 bases at V and 5 bases at J, with 16 bases between the two ends.

Concerning this clonotype: The junction and the germline gene differ at one end; a read error may be behind it. The chain carries TRBV5-1 and TRBJ2-2; 15 bases map to TRBD2. The CDR3 is 18 amino acids. Germline assignment: CDR1 SGHRS and CDR2 YFSETQ. In DNA form, the CDR3 reads TGCGCCAGCAGCCCCCGGACTAGCGGGAGGGCCAACACCTGGGATCTGTTTTTT. This encodes CASSPRTSGRANTWDLFF.

This clonotype was seen many times. V gene TRBV18 combines with J gene TRBJ1-1; TRBD1 matches 7 bases. There are 15 residues in the CDR3. The V and J ends lost 1 base and 2 bases, in that order; junction bases with no gene match: 4. CDR1 is KGHSH and CDR2 is LQKENI in the germline V gene. DNA for the CDR3: TGTGCCAGCTCACCACAGGGGGCGGGTAACACTGAAGCTTTCTTT. It codes for CASSPQGAGNTEAFF.

V is TRBV6-5 and J is TRBJ1-1; D gene ambiguous. V lost 4 bases, J lost 5 bases, and 11 bases lay in between. The germline V gene encodes CDR1 MNHEY and CDR2 SVGAGI. The CDR3 is 13 amino acids. CDR3 sequence reads: CASSFQEYTEAFF. DNA of the CDR3: TGTGCCAGCAGTTTCCAGGAGTATACTGAAGCTTTCTTT.

V gene TRBV6-1 combines with J gene TRBJ2-2; 7 positions agree with TRBD2. The V segment lost 7 bases and the J segment 3 bases; nucleotides outside the gene matches: 14. CDR3 length equals 17 residues. Per the germline V gene, CDR1 is MNHNS and CDR2 is SASEGT. The CDR3 reads CASTSPAGAGHTGELFF. The CDR3 region has the DNA TGTGCCAGCACTTCCCCGGCGGGAGCGGGCCACACCGGGGAGCTGTTTTTT.

This clonotype occurred many times. This chain connects TRBV5-1 to TRBJ2-7, with 7 bases that match TRBD2. This CDR3 is 15 amino acids long. Germline trimming cut 4 bases from V and 3 bases from J; bases unmatched to any gene: 10. Germline CDR1 and CDR2: SGHRS and YFSETQ. In nucleotides, the CDR3 is TGCGCCAGCAGCGCAGGTACTAGCGTAAACTACGAGCAGTACTTC. This translates into CASSAGTSVNYEQYF.

This sequence joins TRBV5-1 and TRBJ2-6; D is undetermined. The CDR3 is 14 residues long. In germline, CDR1 is SGHRS, CDR2 YFSETQ. V shed 1 base and J shed 0 bases, with 2 bases lying between them. The CDR3 is CASSLYSGANVLTF. In DNA form, the CDR3 reads TGCGCCAGCAGCTTGTACTCTGGGGCCAACGTCCTGACTTTC.

To note about this clonotype: Compared with germline, one end of the junction differs, possibly owing to a read error. The rearrangement joins TRBV27 to TRBJ2-3; D call uncertain. The CDR3 is 17 residues long. Germline assignment: CDR1 MNHEY and CDR2 SMNVEV (reference sequence). The CDR3 loop is CASSLSVGRPFTDTRYF. The CDR3 bases are TGTGCCAGCAGTTTATCGGTGGGTAGACCTTTTACAGATACGCGGTATTTT.

This clonotype occurred many times. The CDR3 spells CASSYGETQYF. The CDR3 DNA is TGTGCCAGCAGTTACGGAGAGACCCAGTACTTC. The chain has TRBV6-2 or TRBV6-3 and TRBJ2-5, with D uncertain. This CDR3 region has 11 residues. V was cut by 2 bases and J by 4 bases, with 2 bases left in between. Germline CDR1 MNHEY, CDR2 SVGEGT.

This clonotype was counted at least ten times. V is TRBV12-3 or TRBV12-4 and J is TRBJ2-7, with 8 positions matching TRBD2. The CDR3 spans 14 residues. Trimming cost V 7 bases and J 6 bases; bases outside gene matches: 11. The CDR3 is CASTTGGRPLEQYF. CDR3 nucleotide sequence: TGTGCCAGCACCACCGGCGGGAGGCCCCTCGAGCAGTACTTC.

This clonotype appeared many times. The chain employs TRBV19 and TRBJ1-1, with D uncertain. The CDR3 is made up of 13 amino acids. CDR1 LNHDA and CDR2 SQIVND come from the germline V gene (reference sequence). The ends were cut back, 3 bases at V and 5 bases at J, with 10 bases in the middle. The CDR3 protein is CASSIRRSTEAFF. For the CDR3, the DNA is TGTGCCAGTAGTATTCGTAGGAGTACTGAAGCTTTCTTT.

This clonotype was seen ten or more times. The chain recombines TRBV19 with TRBJ2-3, with D possibly TRBD1 on 5 matching bases. Deletions cut 7 bases from V and 11 bases from J, with 19 bases between. The CDR3 spans 13 residues. Germline loops: CDR1 LNHDA, CDR2 SQIVND (reference sequence). The CDR3 nucleotides are TGTGCCAGTACCGACCCGTATAGCAGGGAGCAGTATTTT. Encoded protein: CASTDPYSREQYF.

V is TRBV12-3 or TRBV12-4 and J is TRBJ2-7; 12 bases are a match to TRBD2. The junction had 11 bases not matched to a gene; V was cut back by 5 bases and J by 6 bases. The CDR3 sequence is 16 residues long. The CDR3 sequence: CASSQSGLAGLSEQYF. In nucleotides, the CDR3 is TGTGCCAGCAGTCAAAGCGGACTAGCGGGACTAAGCGAGCAGTACTTC.

This clonotype was observed many times. This chain connects TRBV7-2 to TRBJ1-1; 7 nucleotides agree with TRBD1. Trimming cost V 4 bases and J 0 bases; bases outside gene matches: 5. From germline, CDR1 is SGHTA and CDR2 FQGNSA. This CDR3 comprises 15 residues. The CDR3 DNA reads TGTGCCAGCAGCTCAGGGGGACAGATGAACACTGAAGCTTTCTTT. Protein: CASSSGGQMNTEAFF.

This chain links TRBV5-4 with TRBJ2-5; 9 bases are a match to TRBD1. Germline-derived CDR1 and CDR2 are SGHNT and YYREEE (reference sequence). This CDR3 is built from 16 residues. V was clipped by 4 bases and J by 5 bases; unmatched bases: 12. CDR3: CASSPPPGQGYETQYF. The DNA of the CDR3 is TGTGCCAGCAGCCCCCCCCCGGGACAGGGATACGAGACCCAGTACTTC. Using reference TRBV5-4 and TRBJ2-5 for the parts outside the CDR3, the full variable domain is ETGVTQSPTHLIKTRGQQVTLRCSSQSGHNTVSWYQQALGQGPQFIFQYYREEENGRGNFPPRFSGLQFPNYSSELNVNALELDDSALYLCASSPPPGQGYETQYFGPGTRLLVL.

The sample holds many counts of this clonotype. V is TRBV28 and J is TRBJ2-1, with TRBD2 matching 7 bases. J lost 0 bases, V lost 3 bases, and 5 bases had no gene match. The CDR3 spans 16 residues. The germline CDR1 and CDR2 sequences are MDHEN and SYDVKM. The CDR3 nucleotides read TGTGCCAGCAGTTTGGGGGGGTCAGGCTCCTACAATGAGCAGTTCTTC. Protein product: CASSLGGSGSYNEQFF.

This clonotype was picked up many times. CDR3: CASSIYRENYGYTF. The CDR3 DNA follows: TGTGCCAGCAGCATCTACAGGGAGAACTATGGCTACACCTTC. The chain uses TRBV7-8 and TRBJ1-2, with TRBD1 as a possible D gene (6 bases). The CDR3 covers 14 residues. Germline lookup yields CDR1 SGHVS and CDR2 FQNEAQ. The V gene lost 5 bases and the J gene lost 2 bases, with 12 bases spanning the gap.

Written as DNA, the CDR3 is TGTGCCAGCAGCCTTCCGAGGGGCGTCAATCAGCCCCAGCATTTT. Translated, it gives CASSLPRGVNQPQHF. The rearrangement links TRBV28 to TRBJ1-5, with D tentatively TRBD1 (5 bases). This CDR3 is 15 amino acids long. Germline V gene lookup returns CDR1 MDHEN and CDR2 SYDVKM. V lost 6 bases and J 3 bases, leaving 15 bases between the germline ends.

The chain uses TRBV12-3 or TRBV12-4 and TRBJ2-5, with no clear D. The V end lost 3 bases, the J end lost 5 bases, and 7 bases lay between the germline ends. The length of the CDR3 is 12 residues. Here the CDR3 DNA reads TGTGCCAGCAGTTTTCCTGTCGAGACCCAGTACTTC. It is translated as CASSFPVETQYF.

This clonotype was recorded many times. J is TRBJ1-2 and V is TRBV7-3; maybe TRBD1 (6 bases). The CDR3 spans 15 residues. CDR1 SGHTA and CDR2 FQGTGA come from the germline V gene. Trimming took off 5 bases at V and 5 bases at J, with 18 bases between the two ends. CDR3 amino acids: CASSPEGGQAYGYTF. The CDR3 DNA reads as TGTGCCAGCAGCCCAGAGGGGGGACAAGCATATGGCTACACCTTC.

This sequence joins TRBV12-3 or TRBV12-4 and TRBJ2-7; 8 bases fit TRBD2. J lost 0 bases, V lost 3 bases, and 10 bases had no gene match. This CDR3 comprises 17 residues. The CDR3 loop is CASSLGSGTWSSYEQYF. In nucleotides, the CDR3 is TGTGCCAGCAGTTTGGGTAGCGGGACCTGGAGCTCCTACGAGCAGTACTTC.

This clonotype was detected ten times or more. The rearrangement links TRBV11-2 to TRBJ2-6, with no clear D. This CDR3 contains 17 residues. V lost 0 bases and J lost 2, with 11 bases in between. Germline assignment: CDR1 SGHAT and CDR2 FQNNGV. CDR3 in DNA: TGTGCCAGCAGCTTAGAAGGGTTAGGAACTGGGGCCAACGTCCTGACTTTC. This codes for CASSLEGLGTGANVLTF. The entire variable domain, with the rest obtained from reference TRBV11-2 and TRBJ2-6, is as follows: EAGVAQSPRYKIIEKRQSVAFWCNPISGHATLYWYQQILGQGPKLLIQFQNNGVVDDSQLPKDRFSAERLKGVDSTLKIQPAKLEDSAVYLCASSLEGLGTGANVLTFGAGSRLTVL.

This clonotype came up many times. This sequence joins TRBV11-2 and TRBJ1-1; D uncertain. Germline V gene data show CDR1 as SGHAT and CDR2 as FQNNGV. V lost 1 base and J lost 0, with 3 bases in between. The CDR3 sequence is 13 residues long. The CDR3 protein is CASSLAVNTEAFF. CDR3 DNA sequence: TGTGCCAGCAGCTTAGCAGTGAACACTGAAGCTTTCTTT.

There are a few counts of this clonotype. A clone one base away is much larger, so this may be a read error. V usage is TRBV7-8 and J usage is TRBJ2-1, with D possibly being TRBD1 (6 bases). Germline V lookup: CDR1 SGHVS, CDR2 FQNEAQ. Trimming pared 5 bases from V and 5 bases from J, leaving 16 bases between. The CDR3 covers 15 residues. The CDR3 DNA reads TGTGCCAGCAGCACTCTGACAGGCCCACACAATGAGCAGTTCTTC. Translating it yields CASSTLTGPHNEQFF.